These 2 T cell receptor beta chains originate from one sample sequenced in a study of T cells in Graves' hyperthyroidism and ophthalmopathy. From RNA transcripts, TCR beta CDR3 regions were amplified. When the TCR CDR3 underwent first-round RT-PCR, the HTBI primer set was used. TCRdb ran MiXCR on the multiplex PCR reads and lists one entry per CDR3 protein. The sample lists more than 550,000 distinct CDR3 sequences; roughly 17% were seen once. Sequences were obtained from blood. The origin of the receptors is a man aged 50 to 60 with Graves' hyperthyroidism.

This clonotype was counted at least ten times. The chain joins TRBV9 to TRBJ1-6, with 8 bases lining up with TRBD1. V shed 0 bases and J 9 bases; nucleotides not matched to a gene: 2. From germline, CDR1 is SGDLS and CDR2 YYNGEE. The CDR3 contains 14 residues. CDR3 protein: CASSVADRGSPLHF. CDR3 bases: TGTGCCAGCAGCGTAGCTGACAGGGGTTCACCCCTCCACTTT. Full variable domain (outside the CDR3, taken from reference TRBV9 and TRBJ1-6): DSGVTQTPKHLITATGQRVTLRCSPRSGDLSVYWYQQSLDQGLQFLIQYYNGEERAKGNILERFSAQQFPDLHSELNLSSLELGDSALYFCASSVADRGSPLHFGNGTRLTVT.

This rearrangement joins TRBV4-1 to TRBJ2-7, with 13 bases matching TRBD2. This CDR3 is 14 amino acids long. Germline-derived CDR1 and CDR2 are MGHRA and YSYEKL. V shed 4 bases and J 7 bases; nucleotides not matched to a gene: 4. CDR3 bases: TGCGCCAGCAGCCGGACTAGCGGGAGTTGGGAGCAGTACTTC. It specifies CASSRTSGSWEQYF.